One and the same sample provided the 16 T cell receptor beta chains below, sequenced in a study of human T cells and chemical hapten exposure. TCRdb called the RACE reads again in MiXCR, with one record for every CDR3 protein. The sample shows roughly 200,000 distinct CDR3 sequences, 20% to 25% of them seen only once. Time point described: patch test 3, about 24 weeks after DPC sensitization. Treatment of the sample: therapeutic diphenylcyclopropenone sensitization with weekly scalp DPC. The sample consisted of whole blood, taken in connection with sensitization to the hapten diphenylcyclopropenone (DPC). These receptors came from a woman aged 40 to 50 with alopecia areata. Some clones in this sample may be carry-over from other donors' samples.

V is TRBV20-1 and J is TRBJ2-1; 7 bases agree with TRBD2. The CDR3 is made up of 16 amino acids. CDR1 is DFQATT and CDR2 is SNEGSKA in the germline V gene (reference sequence). V dropped 0 bases and J dropped 8; count of bases not matched to a gene: 13. CDR3 in DNA: TGCAGTGCTAGAGATAGTGTAAGGGGCGGGGGATATGAGCAGTTCTTC. Translation gives CSARDSVRGGGYEQFF.

The chain couples TRBV5-5 to TRBJ1-2; D unresolved. This CDR3 spans 16 amino acids. Looked up from germline, CDR1 is SGHKS and CDR2 is YYEKEE (reference sequence). With 0 bases removed from V and 0 bases from J, the gap between germline ends came to 12 bases. The CDR3 nucleotides read TGTGCCAGCAGCTTGGCTGGGAATCACCCTAACTATGGCTACACCTTC. Translating gives CASSLAGNHPNYGYTF.

The chain carries TRBV7-9 and TRBJ2-3; no clear D. The ends were cut back, 2 bases at V and 5 bases at J, with 11 bases in the middle. From germline, CDR1 is SEHNR and CDR2 FQNEAQ (reference sequence). The CDR3 has 14 residues. The CDR3 DNA follows: TGTGCCAGCAGCTTATCCGGGTCCGGAGATACGCAGTATTTT. It is translated as CASSLSGSGDTQYF.

The chain links TRBV7-9 to TRBJ2-3, with 8 bases aligning to TRBD1. The V gene end was trimmed by 4 bases and the J gene end by 1 base; junction bases not matched to a gene: 4. The germline V gene has CDR1 SEHNR and CDR2 FQNEAQ (reference sequence). The CDR3 is 15 amino acids. As DNA, the CDR3 is TGTGCCAGCAGCTCGATGACAGGGGGCACAGATACGCAGTATTTT. Translating it yields CASSSMTGGTDTQYF.

The chain recombines TRBV28 with TRBJ2-7; tentatively, D is TRBD2 (6 bases). The CDR3 covers 16 residues. The germline V gene encodes CDR1 MDHEN and CDR2 SYDVKM. Trimming stripped 4 bases from V and 0 bases from J, with 16 bases between. The CDR3 protein is CASSSQTGTGSYEQYF. DNA of the CDR3: TGTGCCAGCAGTTCACAGACCGGGACTGGCTCCTACGAGCAGTACTTC.

The chain employs TRBV24-1 and TRBJ2-1; D gene unclear. The CDR3 is 11 amino acids. V lost 8 bases and J 9 bases, leaving 10 bases between the germline ends. The germline V gene has CDR1 KGHDR and CDR2 SFDVKD. The CDR3 DNA follows: TGTGCCACCAAAGAAATGGGTGAGCAGTTCTTC. Its translation: CATKEMGEQFF.

This clonotype was seen only a few times. V is TRBV28 and J is TRBJ2-7; a possible D gene is TRBD2 (6 bases). Germline CDR1 and CDR2: MDHEN and SYDVKM. The CDR3 length is 18 residues. Trimming left V 4 bases short and J 0 bases short, with 22 bases between. CDR3 region: CASSSRRGLRKSSYEQYF. DNA for the CDR3: TGTGCCAGCAGTTCTCGGAGGGGACTCCGGAAAAGCTCCTACGAGCAGTACTTC.

This rearrangement joins TRBV20-1 to TRBJ2-3; D call uncertain. The CDR3 is made up of 13 amino acids. Germline loops: CDR1 DFQATT, CDR2 SNEGSKA (reference sequence). Trimming took 0 bases from V and 3 from J, leaving 7 bases between them. The CDR3 sequence: CSAREPGTDTQYF. The DNA of the CDR3 is TGCAGTGCTAGAGAGCCCGGGACAGATACGCAGTATTTT.

The J gene is TRBJ2-7, the V gene TRBV20-1; 7 nucleotides align to TRBD2. With 6 bases clipped from V and 3 bases from J, the junction kept 11 bases outside the gene matches. Looked up from germline, CDR1 is DFQATT and CDR2 is SNEGSKA (reference sequence). The CDR3 covers 14 residues. This CDR3 reads CSAIIPGGSYEQYF. CDR3 DNA: TGCAGTGCAATTATTCCTGGCGGGAGCTACGAGCAGTACTTC.

CDR3 residues: CASSQVLAGELFF. CDR3 DNA: TGCGCCAGCAGCCAAGTACTAGCCGGGGAGCTGTTTTTT. The chain links TRBV4-3 to TRBJ2-2; D is perhaps TRBD2 (5 bases). Germline CDR1 reads LGHNA; CDR2 reads YSLEER. The CDR3 has 13 residues. V dropped 1 base and J dropped 6 bases, with 6 bases sitting between them.

This clonotype was seen at least ten times. The rearrangement joins TRBV6-2 or TRBV6-3 to TRBJ1-1, with D unresolved. V lost 6 bases and J lost 0, with 17 bases in between. There are 16 residues in the CDR3. CDR1 and CDR2 (germline): MNHEY, SVGEGT. CDR3 nucleotides: TGTGCCAGCAGACCCAAACAGAGGTATATGAACACTGAAGCTTTCTTT. Translated, it gives CASRPKQRYMNTEAFF.

The J gene is TRBJ1-4, the V gene TRBV24-1; unclear D gene. Germline V gene data show CDR1 as KGHDR and CDR2 as SFDVKD. This CDR3 comprises 13 residues. V shed 4 bases and J shed 5 bases, with 7 bases lying between them. CDR3 nucleotide sequence: TGTGCCACCAGTGAGCCCTCCAATGAAAAACTGTTTTTT. It codes for CATSEPSNEKLFF.

This clonotype was seen more than once but under ten times. V and J are TRBV29-1 and TRBJ2-3; the match to TRBD2 covers 8 bases. The length of the CDR3 is 12 residues. V shed 7 bases, J shed 5 bases, and the junction held 5 bases outside the gene matches. The V gene's germline CDR1 is SQVTM and CDR2 ANQGSEA. CDR3 sequence: CSAGLVLDTQYF. For the CDR3, the DNA is TGCAGCGCGGGACTAGTATTAGATACGCAGTATTTT.

The chain recombines TRBV28 with TRBJ2-5, with 8 nucleotides matching TRBD1. With V trimmed by 4 bases and J by 4 bases, 11 bases remained unmatched. This CDR3 contains 16 residues. Germline values: CDR1 MDHEN, CDR2 SYDVKM. CDR3 sequence reads: CASSSLGQGRGETQYF. Here the CDR3 DNA reads TGTGCCAGCAGTTCCCTCGGACAGGGCAGAGGAGAGACCCAGTACTTC.

V is TRBV29-1 and J is TRBJ2-7; D gene uncertain. Germline-derived CDR1 and CDR2 are SQVTM and ANQGSEA. The CDR3 runs 13 residues. V lost 6 bases and J lost 2, with 14 bases in between. In DNA, the CDR3 is TGCAGCGTCGCCTTACTCGAAACCTACGAGCAGTACTTC. Translation gives CSVALLETYEQYF.

The chain employs TRBV2 and TRBJ2-1; no clear D. From germline, CDR1 is SNHLY and CDR2 FYNNEI. Trimming removed 3 bases at V and 0 bases at J, with 12 bases between. This CDR3 has 16 residues. The CDR3 reads CASSDSYSNSYNEQFF. CDR3 nucleotide sequence: TGTGCCAGCAGTGACTCCTACTCGAACTCCTACAATGAGCAGTTCTTC.